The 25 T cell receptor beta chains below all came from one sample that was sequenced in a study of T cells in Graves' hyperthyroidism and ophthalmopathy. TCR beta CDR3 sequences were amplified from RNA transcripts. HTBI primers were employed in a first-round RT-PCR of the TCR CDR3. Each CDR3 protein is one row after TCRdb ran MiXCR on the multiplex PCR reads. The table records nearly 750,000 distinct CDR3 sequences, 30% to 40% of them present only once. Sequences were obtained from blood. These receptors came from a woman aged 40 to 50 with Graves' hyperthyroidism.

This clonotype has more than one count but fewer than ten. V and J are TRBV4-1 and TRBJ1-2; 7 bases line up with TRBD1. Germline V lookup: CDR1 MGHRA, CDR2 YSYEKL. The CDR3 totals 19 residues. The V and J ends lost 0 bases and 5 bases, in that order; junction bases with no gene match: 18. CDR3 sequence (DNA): TGCGCCAGCAGCCAAGATCGGACAGGAACATCCCGCCTCCTTTATGGCTACACCTTC. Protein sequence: CASSQDRTGTSRLLYGYTF.

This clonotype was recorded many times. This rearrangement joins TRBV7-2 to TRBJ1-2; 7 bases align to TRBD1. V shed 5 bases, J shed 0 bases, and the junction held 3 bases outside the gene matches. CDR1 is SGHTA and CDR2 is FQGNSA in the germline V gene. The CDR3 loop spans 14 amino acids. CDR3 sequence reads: CASSVGQANYGYTF. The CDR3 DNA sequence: TGTGCCAGCAGCGTAGGACAGGCTAACTATGGCTACACCTTC.

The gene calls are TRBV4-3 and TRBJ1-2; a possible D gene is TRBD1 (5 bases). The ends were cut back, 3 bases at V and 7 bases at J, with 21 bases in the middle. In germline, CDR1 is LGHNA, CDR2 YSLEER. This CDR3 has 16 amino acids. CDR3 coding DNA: TGCGCCAGCAGCCACCCCCCGGGGGAAGGGGTAGGTGGCTACACCTTC. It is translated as CASSHPPGEGVGGYTF.

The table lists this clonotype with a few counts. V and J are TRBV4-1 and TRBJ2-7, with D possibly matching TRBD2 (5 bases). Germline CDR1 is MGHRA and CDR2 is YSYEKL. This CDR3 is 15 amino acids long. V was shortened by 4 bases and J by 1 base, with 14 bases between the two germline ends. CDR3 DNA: TGCGCCAGCAGCCTCCGGGATGCTATATCCTACGAGCAGTACTTC. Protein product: CASSLRDAISYEQYF.

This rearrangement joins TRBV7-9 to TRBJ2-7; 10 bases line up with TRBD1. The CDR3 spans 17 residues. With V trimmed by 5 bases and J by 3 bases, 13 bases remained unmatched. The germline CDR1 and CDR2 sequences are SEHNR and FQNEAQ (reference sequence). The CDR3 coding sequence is TGTGCCAGCAGCCCTACGGCTAGACAGGGGGCTAGCTACGAGCAGTACTTC. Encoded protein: CASSPTARQGASYEQYF.

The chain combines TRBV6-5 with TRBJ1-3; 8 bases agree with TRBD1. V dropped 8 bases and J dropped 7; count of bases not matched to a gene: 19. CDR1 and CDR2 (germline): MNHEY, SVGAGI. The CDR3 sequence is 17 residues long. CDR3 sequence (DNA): TGTGCCAGCCGCGAACTAGGACAGGGACGATTGTGGAACACCATATATTTT. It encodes CASRELGQGRLWNTIYF.

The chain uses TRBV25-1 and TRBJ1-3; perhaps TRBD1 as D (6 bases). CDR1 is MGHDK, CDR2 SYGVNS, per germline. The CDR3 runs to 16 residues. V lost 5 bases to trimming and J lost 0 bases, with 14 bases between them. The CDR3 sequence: CASSLTGHGSGNTIYF. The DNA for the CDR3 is TGTGCCAGCAGTTTGACAGGACATGGCTCTGGAAACACCATATATTTT.

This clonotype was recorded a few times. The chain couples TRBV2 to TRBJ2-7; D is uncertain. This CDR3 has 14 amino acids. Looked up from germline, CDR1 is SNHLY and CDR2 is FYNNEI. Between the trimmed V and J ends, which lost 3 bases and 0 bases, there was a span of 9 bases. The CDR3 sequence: CASSDFVASYEQYF. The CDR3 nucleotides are TGTGCCAGCAGTGATTTTGTGGCCTCCTACGAGCAGTACTTC. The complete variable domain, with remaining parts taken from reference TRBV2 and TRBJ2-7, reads EPEVTQTPSHQVTQMGQEVILRCVPISNHLYFYWYRQILGQKVEFLVSFYNNEISEKSEIFDDQFSVERPDGSNFTLKIRSTKLEDSAMYFCASSDFVASYEQYFGPGTRLTVT.

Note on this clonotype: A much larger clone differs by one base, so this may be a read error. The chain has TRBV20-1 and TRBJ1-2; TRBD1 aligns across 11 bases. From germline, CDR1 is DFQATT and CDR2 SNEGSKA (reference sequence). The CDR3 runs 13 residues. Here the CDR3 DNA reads TGCAGTGCCCCGGGACAGGGGGAGGATGGCTGCACCTTC. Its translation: CSAPGQGEDGCTF.

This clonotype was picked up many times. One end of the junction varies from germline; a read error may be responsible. This CDR3 reads CASSLGADTQYF. As DNA, the CDR3 is TGTGCCAGCAGCCTGGGGGCAGATACGCAGTATTTT. The chain couples TRBV5-1 to TRBJ2-3; D tentatively fits TRBD1 or TRBD2 (5 bases each). The CDR3 length is 12 residues. Germline CDR1 is SGHRS and CDR2 is YFSETQ. Based on the CDR3 plus reference TRBV5-1 and TRBJ2-3, the full variable domain is KAGVTQTPRYLIKTRGQQVTLSCSPISGHRSVSWYQQTPGQGLQFLFEYFSETQRNKGNFPGRFSGRQFSNSRSEMNVSTLELGDSALYLCASSLGADTQYFGPGTRLTVL.

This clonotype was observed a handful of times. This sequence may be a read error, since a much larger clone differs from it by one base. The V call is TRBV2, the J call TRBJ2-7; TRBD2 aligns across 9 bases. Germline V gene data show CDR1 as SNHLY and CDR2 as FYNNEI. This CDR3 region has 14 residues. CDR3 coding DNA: TGTACCAGCATGCCGTCTAGCGGGGCCTACGAGCAGTACTTC. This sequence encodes CTSMPSSGAYEQYF.

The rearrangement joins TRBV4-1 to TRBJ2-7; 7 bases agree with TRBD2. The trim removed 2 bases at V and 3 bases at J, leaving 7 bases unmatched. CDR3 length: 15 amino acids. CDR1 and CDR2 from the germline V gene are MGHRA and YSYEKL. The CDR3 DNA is TGCGCCAGCAGCCAAAGTACTAGCGACCTCTACGAGCAGTACTTC. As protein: CASSQSTSDLYEQYF.

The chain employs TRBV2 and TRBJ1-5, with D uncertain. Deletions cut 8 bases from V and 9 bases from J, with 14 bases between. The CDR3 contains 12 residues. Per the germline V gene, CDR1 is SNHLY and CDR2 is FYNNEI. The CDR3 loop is CASSPGEGPQHF. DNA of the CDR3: TGTGCCAGCTCCCCCGGAGAGGGGCCCCAGCATTTT.

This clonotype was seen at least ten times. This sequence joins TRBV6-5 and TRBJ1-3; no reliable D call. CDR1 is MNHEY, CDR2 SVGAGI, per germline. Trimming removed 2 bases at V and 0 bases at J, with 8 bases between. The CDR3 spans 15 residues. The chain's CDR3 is CASSYTQYSGNTIYF. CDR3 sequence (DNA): TGTGCCAGCAGTTACACTCAATACTCTGGAAACACCATATATTTT.

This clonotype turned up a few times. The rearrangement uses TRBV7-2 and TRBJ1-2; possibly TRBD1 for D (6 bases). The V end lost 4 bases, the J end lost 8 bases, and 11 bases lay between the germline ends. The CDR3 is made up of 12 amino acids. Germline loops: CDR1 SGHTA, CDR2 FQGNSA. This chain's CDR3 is CASSSPQGGYTF. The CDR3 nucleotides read TGTGCCAGCAGCTCACCACAGGGAGGCTACACCTTC.

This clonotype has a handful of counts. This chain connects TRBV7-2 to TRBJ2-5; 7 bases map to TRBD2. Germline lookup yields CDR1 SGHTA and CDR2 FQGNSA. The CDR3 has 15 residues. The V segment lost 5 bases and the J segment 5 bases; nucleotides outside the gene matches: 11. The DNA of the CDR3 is TGTGCCAGCAGCCAAGGGGCTAGCGGACGTGAGACCCAGTACTTC. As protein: CASSQGASGRETQYF.

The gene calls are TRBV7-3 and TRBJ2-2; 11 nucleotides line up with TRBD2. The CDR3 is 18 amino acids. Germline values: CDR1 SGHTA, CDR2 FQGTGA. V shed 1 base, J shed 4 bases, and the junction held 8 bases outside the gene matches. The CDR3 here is CASSLNLRLAGGTGELFF. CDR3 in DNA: TGTGCCAGCAGCTTAAATCTGCGTCTAGCGGGGGGCACCGGGGAGCTGTTTTTT.

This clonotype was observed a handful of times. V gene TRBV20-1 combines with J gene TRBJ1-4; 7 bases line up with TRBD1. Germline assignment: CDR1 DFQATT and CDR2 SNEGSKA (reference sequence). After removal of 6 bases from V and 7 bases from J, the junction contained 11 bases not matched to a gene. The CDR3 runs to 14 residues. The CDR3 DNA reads TGCAGTGCCAGTAGACAGGGCCCTCTTGAAAAACTGTTTTTT. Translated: CSASRQGPLEKLFF.

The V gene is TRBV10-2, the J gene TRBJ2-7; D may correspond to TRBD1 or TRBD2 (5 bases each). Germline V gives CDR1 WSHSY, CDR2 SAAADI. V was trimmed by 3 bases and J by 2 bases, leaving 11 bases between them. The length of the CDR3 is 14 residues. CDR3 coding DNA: TGCGCCAGCAGTGAACCGGGGCGACCCTACGAGCAGTACTTC. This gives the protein CASSEPGRPYEQYF.

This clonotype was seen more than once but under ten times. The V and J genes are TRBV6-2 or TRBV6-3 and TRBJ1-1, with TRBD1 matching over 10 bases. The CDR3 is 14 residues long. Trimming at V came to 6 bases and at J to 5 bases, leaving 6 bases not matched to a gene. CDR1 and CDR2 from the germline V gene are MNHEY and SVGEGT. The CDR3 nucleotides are TGTGCCAGCAGGAGGACAGGGGGAGTAACTGAAGCTTTCTTT. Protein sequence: CASRRTGGVTEAFF.

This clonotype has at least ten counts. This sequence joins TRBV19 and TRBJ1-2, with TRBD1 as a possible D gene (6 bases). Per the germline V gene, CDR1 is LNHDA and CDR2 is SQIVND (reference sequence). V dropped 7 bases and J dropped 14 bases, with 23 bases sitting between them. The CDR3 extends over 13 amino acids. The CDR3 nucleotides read TGTGCCAGTATCGGGGCCTCCGACAGGTCGTGTACCTTC. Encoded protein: CASIGASDRSCTF.

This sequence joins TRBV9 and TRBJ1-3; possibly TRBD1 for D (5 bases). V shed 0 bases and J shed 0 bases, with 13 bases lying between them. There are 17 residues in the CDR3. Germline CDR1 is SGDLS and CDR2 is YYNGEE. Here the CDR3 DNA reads TGTGCCAGCAGCGTAGGTGTTTCGGGGCACTCTGGAAACACCATATATTTT. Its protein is CASSVGVSGHSGNTIYF.

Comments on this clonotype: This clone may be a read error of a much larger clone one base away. In DNA form, the CDR3 reads TGTGCCAGCCGGAGGGCGTATGATCAGCCCCGGCATTTT. Translation gives CASRRAYDQPRHF. This chain uses TRBV6-5 with TRBJ1-5; the D is unclear. The germline V gene has CDR1 MNHEY and CDR2 SVGAGI. This CDR3 contains 13 residues.

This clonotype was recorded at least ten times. CDR3 in amino acids: CASSDQMELNYGYTF. The CDR3 DNA is TGTGCCAGCAGTGACCAAATGGAGCTAAACTATGGCTACACCTTC. The chain couples TRBV6-1 to TRBJ1-2; D is undetermined. Trimming shortened V by 3 bases and J by 2 bases, and 13 bases separated the two germline ends. This CDR3 is built from 15 residues. CDR1 and CDR2 from the germline V gene are MNHNS and SASEGT.

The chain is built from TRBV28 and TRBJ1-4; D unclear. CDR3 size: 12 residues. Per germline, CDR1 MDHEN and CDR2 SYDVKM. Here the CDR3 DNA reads TGTGCTCCCGAGGAGAGGAACGAAAAACTGTTTTTT. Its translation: CAPEERNEKLFF.